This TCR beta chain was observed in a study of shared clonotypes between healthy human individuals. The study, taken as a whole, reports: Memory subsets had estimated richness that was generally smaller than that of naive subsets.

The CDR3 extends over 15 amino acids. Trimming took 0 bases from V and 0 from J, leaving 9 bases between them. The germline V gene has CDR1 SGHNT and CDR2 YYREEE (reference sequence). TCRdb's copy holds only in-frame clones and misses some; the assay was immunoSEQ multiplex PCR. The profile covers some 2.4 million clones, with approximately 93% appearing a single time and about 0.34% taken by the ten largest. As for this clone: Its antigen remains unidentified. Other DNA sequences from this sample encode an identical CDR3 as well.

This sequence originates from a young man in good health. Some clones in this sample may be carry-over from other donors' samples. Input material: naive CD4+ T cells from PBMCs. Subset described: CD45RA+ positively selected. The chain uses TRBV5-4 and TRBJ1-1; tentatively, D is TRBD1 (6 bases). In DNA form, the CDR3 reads TGTGCCAGCAGCTTGGGGGGGCCTATGAACACTGAAGCTTTCTTT. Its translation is CASSLGGPMNTEAFF. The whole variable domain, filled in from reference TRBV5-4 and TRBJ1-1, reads ETGVTQSPTHLIKTRGQQVTLRCSSQSGHNTVSWYQQALGQGPQFIFQYYREEENGRGNFPPRFSGLQFPNYSSELNVNALELDDSALYLCASSLGGPMNTEAFFGQGTRLTVV.